The TCR beta chain under discussion was sequenced for a study of cytomegalovirus exposure and HLA in healthy donors. The PCR ran on 60 Vbeta and 13 Jbeta primers. Only in-frame clones appear in the TCRdb table, and some are missing; sequencing was by immunoSEQ multiplex PCR. The data hold about 120,000 clones, with over 80% observed a single time. CDR3 length: 15 amino acids. V was clipped by 2 bases and J by 3 bases; unmatched bases: 2. Germline V gives CDR1 SGHAT, CDR2 FQNNGV. The rearrangement links TRBV11-2 to TRBJ2-2, with 8 bases that match TRBD1. Source material: PBMCs. This receptor was taken from a man younger than 40 in good health and CMV-seronegative. CDR3 amino acids: CASSLQGADTGELFF. In DNA form, the CDR3 reads TGTGCCAGCAGCTTACAGGGGGCAGACACCGGGGAGCTGTTTTTT.